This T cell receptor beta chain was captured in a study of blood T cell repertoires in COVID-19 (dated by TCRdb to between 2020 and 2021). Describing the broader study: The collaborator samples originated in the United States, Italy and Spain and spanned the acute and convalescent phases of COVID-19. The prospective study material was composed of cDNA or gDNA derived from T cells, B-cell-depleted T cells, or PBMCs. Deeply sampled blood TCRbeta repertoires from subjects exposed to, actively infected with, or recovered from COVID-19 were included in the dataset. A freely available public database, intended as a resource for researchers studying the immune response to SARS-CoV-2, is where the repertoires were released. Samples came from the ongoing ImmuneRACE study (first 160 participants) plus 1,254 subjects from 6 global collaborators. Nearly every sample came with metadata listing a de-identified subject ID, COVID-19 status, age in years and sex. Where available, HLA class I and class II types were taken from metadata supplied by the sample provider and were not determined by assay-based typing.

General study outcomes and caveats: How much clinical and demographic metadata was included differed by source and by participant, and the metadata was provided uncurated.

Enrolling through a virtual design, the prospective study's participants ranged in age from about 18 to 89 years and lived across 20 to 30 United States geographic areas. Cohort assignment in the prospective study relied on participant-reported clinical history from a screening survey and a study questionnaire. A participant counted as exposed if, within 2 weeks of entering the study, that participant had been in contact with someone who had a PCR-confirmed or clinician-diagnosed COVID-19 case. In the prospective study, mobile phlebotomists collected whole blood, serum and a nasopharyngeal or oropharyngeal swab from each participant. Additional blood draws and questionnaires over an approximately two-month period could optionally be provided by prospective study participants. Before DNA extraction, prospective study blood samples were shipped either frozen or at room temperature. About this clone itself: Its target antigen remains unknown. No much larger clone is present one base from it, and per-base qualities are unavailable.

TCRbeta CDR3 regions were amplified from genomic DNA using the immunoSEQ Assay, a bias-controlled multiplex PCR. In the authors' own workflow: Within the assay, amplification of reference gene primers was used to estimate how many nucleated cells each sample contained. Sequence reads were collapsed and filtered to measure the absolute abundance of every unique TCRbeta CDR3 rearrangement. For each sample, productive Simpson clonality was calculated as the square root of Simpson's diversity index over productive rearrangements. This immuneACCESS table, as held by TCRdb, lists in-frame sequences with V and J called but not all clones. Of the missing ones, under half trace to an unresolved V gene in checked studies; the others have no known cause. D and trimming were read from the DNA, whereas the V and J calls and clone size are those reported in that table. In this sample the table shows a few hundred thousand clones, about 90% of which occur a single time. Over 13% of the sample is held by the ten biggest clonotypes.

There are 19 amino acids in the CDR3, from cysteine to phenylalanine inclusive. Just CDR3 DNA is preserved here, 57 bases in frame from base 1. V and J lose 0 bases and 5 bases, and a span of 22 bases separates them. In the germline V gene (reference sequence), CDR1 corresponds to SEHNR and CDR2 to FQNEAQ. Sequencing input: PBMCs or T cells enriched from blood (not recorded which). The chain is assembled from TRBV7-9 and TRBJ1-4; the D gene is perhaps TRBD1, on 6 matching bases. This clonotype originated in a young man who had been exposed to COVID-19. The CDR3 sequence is CASSLARLRDNITNEKLFF. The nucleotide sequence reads TGTGCCAGCAGCTTAGCGCGGCTTAGGGACAACATTACAAATGAAAAACTGTTTTTT.